What follows are 24 T cell receptor beta chains derived from one specimen sequenced in a study of blood T cell repertoires in COVID-19. Clones were read by immunoSEQ multiplex PCR, and TCRdb kept only the in-frame ones, dropping some. The sample holds 150,000 to 180,000 clones, around 85% seen once. Sequenced material: peripheral blood. The receptors were gathered from a woman in her 70s with acute or convalescent COVID-19.

The chain recombines TRBV4-1 with TRBJ2-1, with 8 bases matching TRBD2. With 1 base clipped from V and 6 bases from J, the junction kept 14 bases outside the gene matches. The CDR3 runs to 18 residues. Germline CDR1 reads MGHRA; CDR2 reads YSYEKL. The CDR3: CASSQVSGGPMSFNEQFF. As DNA, the CDR3 is TGCGCCAGCAGCCAAGTGAGCGGGGGCCCTATGTCTTTCAATGAGCAGTTCTTC.

This clone was found once. The chain couples TRBV29-1 to TRBJ2-4, with D uncertain. The germline V gene has CDR1 SQVTM and CDR2 ANQGSEA. The CDR3 loop spans 14 amino acids. Trimming took 4 bases from V and 0 from J, leaving 10 bases between them. CDR3 nucleotide sequence: TGCAGCGTTGCCGAGCCCTTAGCCAAAAACATTCAGTACTTC. Its translation is CSVAEPLAKNIQYF.

The chain joins TRBV19 to TRBJ1-4, with 8 bases matching TRBD1. Germline CDR1 LNHDA, CDR2 SQIVND (reference sequence). This CDR3 contains 16 residues. Germline trimming cut 7 bases from V and 5 bases from J; bases unmatched to any gene: 12. The CDR3 coding sequence is TGTGCCAGTACCTCCCGGCAGGGGGCGGGAAATGAAAAACTGTTTTTT. Protein: CASTSRQGAGNEKLFF.

The V call is TRBV3-1 (or the pseudogene TRBV3-2), the J call TRBJ1-3; D unresolved. V lost 4 bases and J 0 bases, leaving 13 bases between the germline ends. The germline V gene has CDR1 LGHDT and CDR2 YNNKEL (reference sequence). The CDR3 is made up of 16 amino acids. The CDR3 sequence is CASSPPGGVSGNTIYF. CDR3 DNA: TGTGCCAGCAGCCCGCCCGGCGGAGTCTCTGGAAACACCATATATTTT.

V usage is TRBV6-5 and J usage is TRBJ1-3; D is unclear. The CDR3 spans 14 residues. The V gene lost 0 bases and the J gene lost 5 bases, with 8 bases spanning the gap. Germline assignment: CDR1 MNHEY and CDR2 SVGAGI. The CDR3 nucleotides read TGTGCCAGCAGTTACTCAGGAGGGAGAAACACCATATATTTT. It specifies CASSYSGGRNTIYF.

The chain combines TRBV7-2 with TRBJ1-6, with 9 bases identical to TRBD1. The CDR3 sequence is 15 residues long. V lost 1 base, J lost 10 bases, and 5 bases stayed unmatched. Germline V gives CDR1 SGHTA, CDR2 FQGNSA. The DNA of the CDR3 is TGTGCCAGCAGCTTAGAACAGGGGGCGAGCTCACCCCTCCACTTT. It translates to CASSLEQGASSPLHF.

This chain joins TRBV18 and TRBJ2-2, with a possible D match to TRBD2 (5 bases). V shed 3 bases and J shed 4 bases, with 15 bases lying between them. The CDR3 loop spans 16 amino acids. Germline V CDR1 and CDR2: KGHSH, LQKENI. CDR3 loop: CASSPGVGPSTGELFF. In DNA, the CDR3 is TGTGCCAGCTCACCCGGGGTAGGGCCGAGCACCGGGGAGCTGTTTTTT.

J is TRBJ1-6 and V is TRBV5-6; D possibly corresponds to TRBD1 (6 bases). Trimming removed 4 bases at V and 6 bases at J, with 11 bases between. This CDR3 is 14 amino acids long. CDR1 is SGHDT, CDR2 YYEEEE, per germline. The CDR3 sequence: CASSPDRLNSPLHF. The CDR3 nucleotides read TGTGCCAGCAGCCCGGACAGACTTAATTCACCCCTCCACTTT.

V usage is TRBV30 and J usage is TRBJ1-5; 7 nucleotides match TRBD1. CDR1 is GTSNPN, CDR2 SVGIG, per germline (reference sequence). This CDR3 has 13 residues. With V trimmed by 5 bases and J by 6 bases, 7 bases remained unmatched. The CDR3 spells CAWSHRGGQPQHF. CDR3 nucleotide sequence: TGTGCCTGGTCCCACAGGGGTGGTCAGCCCCAGCATTTT.

The chain combines TRBV19 with TRBJ1-5, with 7 bases matching TRBD1. CDR1 is LNHDA, CDR2 SQIVND, per germline (reference sequence). V gave up 7 bases and J gave up 6 bases; unmatched junction bases: 9. The CDR3 runs to 14 residues. CDR3 nucleotides: TGTGCCAGTAAGGGGCGACAGGGCGTTCAGCCCCAGCATTTT. Translating it yields CASKGRQGVQPQHF.

Here the CDR3 DNA reads TGTGCCAGCAGTGAACTCCAGAGACAGAACGCCAATCAGCCCCAGCATTTT. Encoded protein: CASSELQRQNANQPQHF. This chain joins TRBV2 and TRBJ1-5, with D possibly TRBD1 on 5 matching bases. Per the germline V gene, CDR1 is SNHLY and CDR2 is FYNNEI. The V and J ends lost 2 bases and 3 bases respectively, with 17 bases between them. CDR3 length: 17 amino acids.

The rearrangement uses TRBV30 and TRBJ1-5; D unresolved. CDR3 length: 15 amino acids. Germline loops: CDR1 GTSNPN, CDR2 SVGIG (reference sequence). V was trimmed by 3 bases and J by 1 base, leaving 13 bases between them. Here the CDR3 DNA reads TGTGCCTGGAGCGTAGGAGCCGTGAGCAATCAGCCCCAGCATTTT. Protein sequence: CAWSVGAVSNQPQHF.

The chain is built from TRBV5-8 and TRBJ2-5; the D gene is possibly TRBD2 (6 bases). The CDR3 spans 13 residues. V was shortened by 2 bases and J by 7 bases, with 12 bases between the two germline ends. Germline values: CDR1 SGHTS, CDR2 YDEGEE. The CDR3 coding sequence is TGTGCCAGCAGCTTCGGGACTCTTGGGACCCAGTACTTC. This translates into CASSFGTLGTQYF.

The chain couples TRBV6-2 or TRBV6-3 to TRBJ2-3; TRBD2 agrees at 13 bases. The ends lost 0 bases at V and 2 bases at J; junction bases unmatched: 2. The CDR3 is 17 amino acids. Germline V gene lookup returns CDR1 MNHEY and CDR2 SVGEGT. The DNA for the CDR3 is TGTGCCAGCAGTTACTCGACTAGCGGGGGGCCCACAGATACGCAGTATTTT. This sequence encodes CASSYSTSGGPTDTQYF.

This clone occurred a few times. The chain uses TRBV6-6 and TRBJ1-2, with D possibly TRBD1 on 5 matching bases. Per the germline V gene, CDR1 is MNHNY and CDR2 is SVGAGI (reference sequence). V lost 0 bases, J lost 7 bases, and 9 bases lay in between. The CDR3 is 13 residues long. CDR3 sequence reads: CASSYSGEGGYTF. CDR3 nucleotides: TGTGCCAGCAGTTACTCAGGGGAGGGTGGCTACACCTTC.

Comments on this clone: Sequence at one end of the junction differs from germline and may be a read error. This sequence joins TRBV7-7 and TRBJ1-3; D gene ambiguous. Germline V gene data show CDR1 as SSHAT and CDR2 as FNYEAQ (reference sequence). The CDR3 loop spans 14 amino acids. This chain's CDR3 is CASSPEASGNTIYF. The CDR3 nucleotides read TGTGCTAGCAGCCCCGAGGCGTCTGGAAACACCATATATTTT.

This sequence joins TRBV19 and TRBJ1-5, with D perhaps matching TRBD1 (5 bases). Trimming removed 6 bases from V and 2 bases from J, with 17 bases in between. Germline V lookup: CDR1 LNHDA, CDR2 SQIVND (reference sequence). The CDR3 consists of 16 residues. The CDR3 here is CASSLAGFVGNQPQHF. The CDR3 DNA reads as TGTGCCAGTAGCCTTGCAGGGTTTGTGGGCAATCAGCCCCAGCATTTT.

Of note for this clone: The junction departs from the called germline gene at one end, perhaps through a read error. This rearrangement joins TRBV6-5 to TRBJ1-2, with 7 positions matching TRBD1. The CDR3 is 13 residues long. The germline CDR1 and CDR2 sequences are MNHEY and SVGAGI. The CDR3 loop reads CASSSRQGRPGDF. CDR3 sequence (DNA): TGTGCCAGCAGTTCTCGACAGGGTCGACCTGGGGACTTC.

The rearrangement uses TRBV18 and TRBJ1-1; 7 positions match TRBD1. CDR1 is KGHSH and CDR2 is LQKENI in the germline V gene. V trimming: 6 bases; J trimming: 2 bases; junction bases outside the gene matches: 3. The CDR3 contains 13 residues. CDR3 residues: CASSRTGNTEAFF. For the CDR3, the DNA is TGTGCCAGCTCCCGGACAGGAAACACTGAAGCTTTCTTT.

The chain is built from TRBV7-9 and TRBJ1-4, with D unresolved. The CDR3 covers 13 residues. V was cut by 11 bases and J by 0 bases, with 10 bases left in between. Germline CDR1 and CDR2: SEHNR and FQNEAQ (reference sequence). CDR3 amino acids: CASGTATNEKLFF. The CDR3 bases are TGTGCCTCCGGAACAGCAACTAATGAAAAACTGTTTTTT.

V usage is TRBV6-5 and J usage is TRBJ1-1, with D unclear. The CDR3 length is 14 residues. The germline V and J ends were trimmed by 0 bases and 5 bases, with 10 bases remaining between them. CDR1 and CDR2 from the germline V gene are MNHEY and SVGAGI. Here the CDR3 reads CASSYSVRGTEAFF. CDR3 coding DNA: TGTGCCAGCAGTTACTCGGTCAGAGGAACTGAAGCTTTCTTT.

The gene calls are TRBV13 and TRBJ2-1, with 15 bases lining up with TRBD2. Germline V CDR1 and CDR2: PRHDT, FYEKMQ (reference sequence). With V trimmed by 0 bases and J by 4 bases, 10 bases remained unmatched. This CDR3 comprises 20 residues. The CDR3, as DNA: TGTGCCAGCAGCTTAGGCCTAGGACTAGCGGGGGGGCTTGCTTACAATGAGCAGTTCTTC. Protein: CASSLGLGLAGGLAYNEQFF.

V and J are TRBV7-2 and TRBJ1-1; D is perhaps TRBD1 (5 bases). The V gene's germline CDR1 is SGHTA and CDR2 FQGNSA. This CDR3 comprises 14 residues. V was trimmed by 1 base and J by 4 bases, leaving 10 bases between them. The CDR3 sequence: CASSLVGGSTEAFF. CDR3 sequence (DNA): TGTGCCAGCAGCTTAGTTGGGGGGTCCACTGAAGCTTTCTTT.

The chain combines TRBV6-5 with TRBJ1-6; D gene unclear. Per the germline V gene, CDR1 is MNHEY and CDR2 is SVGAGI. Trimming stripped 3 bases from V and 7 bases from J, with 10 bases between. The CDR3 extends over 14 amino acids. CDR3 bases: TGTGCCAGCAGTTATATGGGCGGGAATTCACCCCTCCACTTT. Its protein is CASSYMGGNSPLHF.